These 9 T cell receptor beta chains came from one sample sequenced in a study of shared clonotypes between healthy human individuals. Naive CD8 cells lacked CD45RO, underwent positive selection for CCR7 and left out terminally differentiated effector memory CD45RA+ cells. The table came from immunoSEQ multiplex PCR; TCRdb's copy has only in-frame clones and leaves some out. In the table there are hundreds of thousands of clones, about 90% of which are singletons. Sequenced: naive CD8+ T cells sorted from blood. The receptors stem from a man aged 25 to 40 in good health.

The V call is TRBV4-3, the J call TRBJ2-7; a weak D match, TRBD1 (5 bases). V dropped 1 base and J dropped 4 bases, with 11 bases sitting between them. This CDR3 has 14 residues. The V gene's germline CDR1 is LGHNA and CDR2 YSLEER. CDR3 sequence: CASSQGTRTYEQYF. The CDR3 nucleotides read TGCGCCAGCAGCCAAGGGACACGGACATACGAGCAGTACTTC.

The chain links TRBV13 to TRBJ2-7; D gene unclear. The CDR3 runs 13 residues. Trimming left V 8 bases short and J 4 bases short, with 15 bases between. CDR1 PRHDT and CDR2 FYEKMQ come from the germline V gene (reference sequence). For the CDR3, the DNA is TGTGCCAGCGCTTCCTCGTTGACTTACGAGCAGTACTTC. This gives the protein CASASSLTYEQYF.

The chain carries TRBV6-1 and TRBJ2-7; D not resolved. Germline lookup yields CDR1 MNHNS and CDR2 SASEGT. V was trimmed by 7 bases and J by 2 bases, leaving 12 bases between them. The CDR3 totals 13 residues. The CDR3, as DNA: TGTGCCAGCAAGCCAGACCTTACCTACGAGCAGTACTTC. Its translation: CASKPDLTYEQYF.

This CDR3 reads CASAMAYEQYF. In DNA form, the CDR3 reads TGTGCCAGCGCGATGGCCTACGAGCAGTACTTC. The V gene is TRBV28, the J gene TRBJ2-7; D unclear. The CDR3 covers 11 residues. Per the germline V gene, CDR1 is MDHEN and CDR2 is SYDVKM. V lost 8 bases and J 2 bases, leaving 7 bases between the germline ends. The entire variable domain, with the rest obtained from reference TRBV28 and TRBJ2-7, is as follows: DVKVTQSSRYLVKRTGEKVFLECVQDMDHENMFWYRQDPGLGLRLIYFSYDVKMKEKGDIPEGYSVSREKKERFSLILESASTNQTSMYLCASAMAYEQYFGPGTRLTVT.

This chain uses TRBV4-1 with TRBJ2-7; weak D call: TRBD1 (6 bases). This CDR3 is built from 14 residues. Trimming cost V 3 bases and J 3 bases, with 12 bases left between them. In germline, CDR1 is MGHRA, CDR2 YSYEKL. The CDR3 loop reads CASSHQGQSYEQYF. The CDR3 nucleotides are TGCGCCAGCAGCCATCAGGGACAAAGCTACGAGCAGTACTTC.

The chain uses TRBV9 and TRBJ2-2; 10 bases agree with TRBD2. Germline CDR1 is SGDLS and CDR2 is YYNGEE. The CDR3 is 17 residues long. V dropped 3 bases and J dropped 7; count of bases not matched to a gene: 12. CDR3 in DNA: TGTGCCAGCAGCGGCCGAACTAGCGGGGATGGTTTCGGGGAGCTGTTTTTT. Encoded protein: CASSGRTSGDGFGELFF.

For the CDR3, the DNA is TGCGCCAGCAGCTTGAATTCTGTGGGGGGACCGATAAACACTGAAGCTTTCTTT. Protein sequence: CASSLNSVGGPINTEAFF. The chain carries TRBV5-1 and TRBJ1-1; D perhaps matches TRBD1 (5 bases). CDR1 is SGHRS and CDR2 is YFSETQ in the germline V gene. This CDR3 contains 18 residues. The ends were cut back, 1 base at V and 2 bases at J, with 21 bases in the middle.

CDR3 DNA: TGTGCCAGCAGCTTAGCTAGGTCGGCTAGCGGCCCCTACGAGCAGTACTTC. Amino acids: CASSLARSASGPYEQYF. This rearrangement joins TRBV7-6 to TRBJ2-7; 7 bases agree with TRBD2. Germline V gives CDR1 SGHVS, CDR2 FNYEAQ. The CDR3 has 17 amino acids. J was trimmed by 2 bases and V by 0 bases; bases with no gene match: 10.

V and J are TRBV19 and TRBJ1-1; D uncertain. Trimming stripped 6 bases from V and 8 bases from J, with 13 bases between. Germline V gene lookup returns CDR1 LNHDA and CDR2 SQIVND (reference sequence). The CDR3 runs 12 residues. CDR3 DNA: TGTGCCAGTAGCCGCCTTGGAGGAGAAGCTTTCTTT. Translated: CASSRLGGEAFF.